The 14 T cell receptor beta chains reported below all come from one sample, sequenced in a study of Ad26.COV2.S vaccination and SARS-CoV-2 variants. The repertoire was sequenced with immunoSEQ multiplex PCR; TCRdb's copy has only in-frame clones and lacks some. The sample consists of about 460,000 clones, roughly nine tenths of them appearing once. The treatment: roughly 19 received Ad26.COV2.S at low or high dose, single or two shots; five or six received placebo; per-sample allocation not given. The samples were gathered on day 63 after the first injection of vaccine or placebo. Source: peripheral blood, taken in a trial of Ad26.COV2.S vaccine versus placebo. These receptor sequences come from a person aged 18-65 years who received the Ad26.COV2.S COVID-19 vaccine or a placebo.

In this sample, this clone turned up a few times. V and J are TRBV9 and TRBJ1-3; D gene uncertain. The germline gives CDR1 SGDLS, CDR2 YYNGEE. V was trimmed by 0 bases and J by 2 bases, leaving 15 bases between them. This CDR3 region has 17 residues. The CDR3 nucleotides are TGTGCCAGCAGCGTAGTCCTTGGCGGGGTGGCTGGAAACACCATATATTTT. It is translated as CASSVVLGGVAGNTIYF.

This clone was observed once. This chain joins TRBV27 and TRBJ2-7, with 8 bases matching TRBD1. CDR1 MNHEY and CDR2 SMNVEV come from the germline V gene (reference sequence). The trim removed 3 bases at V and 2 bases at J, leaving 15 bases unmatched. The CDR3 contains 18 residues. CDR3 sequence reads: CASSFLIGQGIRAYEQYF. The DNA for the CDR3 is TGTGCCAGCAGTTTTCTTATCGGACAGGGTATTCGGGCCTACGAGCAGTACTTC.

This clone was found a few times. The chain couples TRBV30 to TRBJ1-2, with 7 positions matching TRBD1. Germline V lookup: CDR1 GTSNPN, CDR2 SVGIG (reference sequence). The V segment lost 3 bases and the J segment 7 bases; nucleotides outside the gene matches: 8. The CDR3 totals 13 residues. CDR3 sequence (DNA): TGTGCCTGGAGGGGACAGCTGGCGGGTGGCTACACCTTC. Amino acid sequence: CAWRGQLAGGYTF.

The chain recombines TRBV7-2 with TRBJ1-3; a possible D gene is TRBD1 (6 bases). The CDR3 is made up of 14 amino acids. Trimming pared 3 bases from V and 4 bases from J, leaving 10 bases between. Germline V gene data show CDR1 as SGHTA and CDR2 as FQGNSA. The CDR3, as DNA: TGTGCCAGCAGCTTCTTCAGGGGAGGAAACACCATATATTTT. It translates to CASSFFRGGNTIYF.

The chain recombines TRBV7-9 with TRBJ2-1, with D possibly TRBD2 on 6 matching bases. Germline V gene lookup returns CDR1 SEHNR and CDR2 FQNEAQ (reference sequence). The V end lost 4 bases, the J end lost 10 bases, and 23 bases lay between the germline ends. The CDR3 loop spans 16 amino acids. The CDR3 region is CASSSRGAGPTWEQFF. CDR3 coding DNA: TGTGCCAGCAGCTCCCGGGGTGCGGGGCCAACTTGGGAGCAGTTCTTC.

The chain uses TRBV4-3 and TRBJ1-3; D gene uncertain. Germline CDR1 and CDR2: LGHNA and YSLEER. Trimming took 3 bases from V and 8 from J, leaving 8 bases between them. The CDR3 is made up of 12 amino acids. The CDR3 spells CASSHGIDTIYF. The CDR3 coding sequence is TGCGCCAGCAGCCACGGCATAGACACCATATATTTT.

CDR3 loop: CASRHSEEKLFF. The CDR3 nucleotides are TGTGCCAGCAGGCACAGCGAAGAAAAACTGTTTTTT. This chain connects TRBV7-9 to TRBJ1-4; D is undetermined. Per the germline V gene, CDR1 is SEHNR and CDR2 is FQNEAQ (reference sequence). This CDR3 has 12 residues. The V end lost 6 bases, the J end lost 8 bases, and 10 bases lay between the germline ends.

V usage is TRBV5-1 and J usage is TRBJ2-3; 8 bases match TRBD1. V was pared by 2 bases and J by 7 bases, with 15 bases of the junction left unmatched. Germline-derived CDR1 and CDR2 are SGHRS and YFSETQ. The CDR3 runs 17 residues. CDR3 residues: CASSFHPTTGETHTQYF. The CDR3 DNA reads as TGCGCCAGCAGCTTTCACCCGACGACAGGGGAGACGCATACGCAGTATTTT.

V usage is TRBV7-9 and J usage is TRBJ1-1; 8 bases fit TRBD1. CDR1 and CDR2 from the germline V gene are SEHNR and FQNEAQ (reference sequence). Trimming at V came to 5 bases and at J to 4 bases, leaving 3 bases not matched to a gene. CDR3 length: 13 amino acids. CDR3 sequence (DNA): TGTGCCAGCAGCCGCGACAGGGGCACTGAAGCTTTCTTT. Amino acids: CASSRDRGTEAFF.

The rearrangement joins TRBV24-1 to TRBJ2-1, with D unclear. Germline loops: CDR1 KGHDR, CDR2 SFDVKD. The CDR3 totals 17 residues. V lost 1 base and J 4 bases, leaving 16 bases between the germline ends. The CDR3 sequence: CATSDLGRYWVYNEQFF. Written as DNA, the CDR3 is TGTGCCACCAGTGATTTAGGGCGGTATTGGGTTTACAATGAGCAGTTCTTC.

The gene calls are TRBV2 and TRBJ1-2; tentative D call: TRBD1 (6 bases). Germline lookup yields CDR1 SNHLY and CDR2 FYNNEI. This CDR3 is built from 14 residues. V lost 6 bases and J 3 bases, leaving 14 bases between the germline ends. The CDR3 coding sequence is TGTGCCAGCAGGGAGGACAGCTATGACTATGGCTACACCTTC. Protein sequence: CASREDSYDYGYTF.

V gene TRBV4-3 combines with J gene TRBJ2-6; D not resolved. Germline V gene data show CDR1 as LGHNA and CDR2 as YSLEER. CDR3 length: 17 residues. Trimming took 0 bases from V and 3 from J, leaving 12 bases between them. The CDR3 DNA sequence: TGCGCCAGCAGCCAAGACCTCTCGTTTGGTGGGGCCAACGTCCTGACTTTC. This encodes CASSQDLSFGGANVLTF.

V is TRBV11-2 and J is TRBJ1-2; 8 positions agree with TRBD1. After removal of 2 bases from V and 4 bases from J, the junction contained 6 bases not matched to a gene. CDR3 length: 15 residues. Germline V CDR1 and CDR2: SGHAT, FQNNGV. DNA of the CDR3: TGTGCCAGCAGCTTATCGCTCGGACAGGGCTATGGCTACACCTTC. Its protein product is CASSLSLGQGYGYTF.

The chain combines TRBV29-1 with TRBJ2-7; 10 bases map to TRBD1. V lost 7 bases to trimming and J lost 7 bases; unmatched junction nucleotides: 16. CDR3 size: 15 residues. Looked up from germline, CDR1 is SQVTM and CDR2 is ANQGSEA. CDR3 sequence: CSARAGTGASGEQYF. The DNA of the CDR3 is TGCAGCGCCCGCGCTGGGACAGGGGCATCTGGGGAGCAGTACTTC.